This TCR beta chain was retrieved from a study of T cell responses to AZD1222 COVID-19 vaccine. Method: immunoSEQ multiplex PCR; TCRdb's copy keeps in-frame clones and lacks some. There are 75,000 to 90,000 clones in the sample; around 93% occur only once, and 28% lies in the top ten. The V gene's germline CDR1 is LNHNV and CDR2 YYDKDF (reference sequence). CDR3 size: 14 residues. A remark on this clone: What it recognizes is unknown. The junction and the germline gene differ at one end; a read error may be behind it.

The study, taken as a whole, reports: Spike-specific TCR breadth and depth grew following two AZD1222 doses. In a largely white British group with more females than males, clonal diversity was possibly underestimated.

The sequencing used peripheral blood, collected 28 days after the second AZD1222 dose. This TCR was sampled from an adult who received the AZD1222 COVID-19 vaccine. This chain links TRBV15 with TRBJ1-4; TRBD1 aligns across 10 bases. CDR3 sequence: CATSSSIGRDRGYF. CDR3 DNA: TGTGCCACCAGCAGCTCAATAGGACGGGACAGGGGTTATTTT.